This TCR beta chain was identified in a study of human T cells and chemical hapten exposure. Looking at the study overall: The patch tests put 0.01% DPC on the skin of the upper back and were read 6 days later.

Time point defined: patch test 2, 6 weeks after DPC sensitization. Treatment reported: therapeutic diphenylcyclopropenone sensitization with weekly scalp DPC. Patches went on only after blood had been drawn each time. The CDR3 is 16 amino acids. Germline V lookup: CDR1 MNHEY, CDR2 SMNVEV (reference sequence). V was clipped by 3 bases and J by 7 bases; unmatched bases: 10. This clonotype was recorded at least ten times. TCRdb redid the calling of the RACE reads with MiXCR, one entry per CDR3 protein. The sample records 70,000 to 95,000 distinct CDR3 sequences, more than 6.5% being singletons. The V call is TRBV27, the J call TRBJ2-3; 10 nucleotides align to TRBD2. The TCR sequence derives from a young woman with alopecia areata. Some clones in this sample may be carry-over from other donors' samples. Sequenced here: whole blood, sampled in connection with sensitization to the hapten diphenylcyclopropenone (DPC). This chain's CDR3 is CASSFSGGIHAYTQYF. The CDR3 DNA is TGTGCCAGCAGTTTTAGCGGGGGGATACACGCTTATACGCAGTATTTT.